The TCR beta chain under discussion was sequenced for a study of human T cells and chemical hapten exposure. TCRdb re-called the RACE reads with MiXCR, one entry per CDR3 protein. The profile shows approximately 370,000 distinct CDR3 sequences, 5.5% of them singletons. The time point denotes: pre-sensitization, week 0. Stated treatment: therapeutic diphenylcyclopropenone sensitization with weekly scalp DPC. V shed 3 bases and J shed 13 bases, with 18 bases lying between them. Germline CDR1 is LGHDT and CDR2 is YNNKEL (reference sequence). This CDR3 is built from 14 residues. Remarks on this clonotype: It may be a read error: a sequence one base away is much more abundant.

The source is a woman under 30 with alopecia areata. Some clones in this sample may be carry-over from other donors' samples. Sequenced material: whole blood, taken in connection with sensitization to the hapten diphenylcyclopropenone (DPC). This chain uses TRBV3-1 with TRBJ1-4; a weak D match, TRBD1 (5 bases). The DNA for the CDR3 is TGTGCCAGCAGCCAGGGACCCCTGGGGTTTGGACTGTTTTTT. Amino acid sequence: CASSQGPLGFGLFF.